A selection of T cell receptor beta chains follows, all from one sample in a study of blood T cell repertoires in COVID-19. Generated by immunoSEQ multiplex PCR, the TCRdb table keeps only in-frame clones and is missing some. Here the sample spans about 70,000 clones, approximately 86% being singletons. The sample was peripheral blood. These TCRs come from a woman aged 60-75 years with acute or convalescent COVID-19. Both conserved end residues are part of each CDR3. The D gene is left open where the match is weak. For some rows the clone size is stated as once, few or many, or as a class when expanded; others skip it.

size | J | V | D | DNA | CDR3
- | TRBJ1-1 | TRBV19 | - | TGTGCCAGTAGTATAGTTGGAGGGCGAGGTGAAGCTTTCTTT | CASSIVGGRGEAFF
- | TRBJ1-2 | TRBV6-5 | TRBD1 | TGTGCCAGCAGTTACTCCGGACAGGGAGATGGCTACACCTTC | CASSYSGQGDGYTF
- | TRBJ2-3 | TRBV19 | - | TGTGCCAGCAGCGACAGGATCACAGATACGCAGTATTTT | CASSDRITDTQYF
- | TRBJ1-2 | TRBV27 | TRBD1 | TGTGCCAGCAGTCCGCGACAGGGCGCGTTGGGTGGCTACACCTTC | CASSPRQGALGGYTF
- | TRBJ1-4 | TRBV5-4 | - | TGTGCCAGCAGCTTGTGGGGCCTAAGGGGCGAAAAACTGTTTTTT | CASSLWGLRGEKLFF
- | TRBJ1-1 | TRBV7-2 | - | TGTGCCAGCAGCGTAGTGGCAGCTTTCTTT | CASSVVAAFF
few | TRBJ2-7 | TRBV5-1 | - | TGCGCCAGCAGCTTATCCCTTGAGTACGAGCAGTACTTC | CASSLSLEYEQYF
- | TRBJ1-4 | TRBV5-1 | TRBD1 | TGCGCCAGCAGCTTGGCAAGGACAGGTTATAATGAAAAACTGTTTTTT | CASSLARTGYNEKLFF
once | TRBJ1-1 | TRBV18 | - | TGTGCCAGCTCACCGGATCAGGGGTTGGGGACTGAAGCTTTCTTT | CASSPDQGLGTEAFF
- | TRBJ2-6 | TRBV7-3 | TRBD1 | TGTGCCAGCAGCCAGGACAGGTGGGACTCTGGGGCCAACGTCCTGACTTTC | CASSQDRWDSGANVLTF
- | TRBJ1-1 | TRBV5-6 | - | TGTGCCAGCAGTAAGACCGGGTGGGCTTTCTTT | CASSKTGWAFF
- | TRBJ2-1 | TRBV29-1 | - | TGCAGCGTGCTAGAACTCACGGGCGGGGTTGAGCAGTTCTTC | CSVLELTGGVEQFF
- | TRBJ2-1 | TRBV5-6 | - | TGTGCCAGCAGCTTACGTGGGAGTGGTAATGAGCAGTTCTTC | CASSLRGSGNEQFF
- | TRBJ1-4 | TRBV2 | - | TGTGCCAGCAGTGAAGCAGAGGTTGAAAAACTGTTTTTT | CASSEAEVEKLFF
- | TRBJ2-7 | TRBV27 | TRBD2 | TGTGCCAGCAGTTTTTTGGCTAGCGGCTACGAGCAGTACTTC | CASSFLASGYEQYF
- | TRBJ1-1 | TRBV5-1 | - | TGCGCCAGCAGCTTGTCCAGGAACACTGAAGCTTTCTTT | CASSLSRNTEAFF
- | TRBJ1-3 | TRBV11-2 | - | TGTGCCAGCAGCACAGGACACTCCTTGACTCTCTCTGGAAACACCATATATTTT | CASSTGHSLTLSGNTIYF
- | TRBJ2-3 | TRBV5-8 | - | TGTGCCAGCAGCTTGGTAGGGGCAGATACGCAGTATTTT | CASSLVGADTQYF
- | TRBJ2-3 | TRBV12-3/TRBV12-4 | - | TGTGCCAGCACGATGGCTGGCACAGATACGCAGTATTTT | CASTMAGTDTQYF
- | TRBJ1-6 | TRBV5-4 | TRBD1 | TGTGCCAGCAGCTTTGGACAGGGAAATGATTCACCCCTCCACTTT | CASSFGQGNDSPLHF
once | TRBJ2-5 | TRBV28 | TRBD1 | TGTGCCAGCAGTCCGACAGGGGCCTCCCCGTATACCCAGTACTTC | CASSPTGASPYTQYF
- | TRBJ1-2 | TRBV4-2 | - | TGTGCCAGCAGCCAAGAAGGACATGTTGGTCTATATGGCTACACCTTC | CASSQEGHVGLYGYTF
- | TRBJ1-6 | TRBV18 | TRBD1 | TGTGCCAGCTCACCACCGGGACAGGGGGACGGTAATTCACCCCTCCACTTT | CASSPPGQGDGNSPLHF
- | TRBJ1-2 | TRBV19 | TRBD1 | TGTGCCAGCAGTATGCCGCGGACAGGGAACTATGGCTACACCTTC | CASSMPRTGNYGYTF
- | TRBJ2-2 | TRBV6-2/TRBV6-3 | TRBD1 | TGTGCCAGCAGTGATGGACAGGGTATCGGGGAGCTGTTTTTT | CASSDGQGIGELFF
- | TRBJ2-5 | TRBV5-6 | TRBD2 | TGTGCCAGCAGCAAAGGGGCGGGGGTGAAAGAGACCCAGTACTTC | CASSKGAGVKETQYF
- | TRBJ2-1 | TRBV15 | TRBD1 | TGTGCCACCAGCAAGGCCGGACAGGGGGCTTTGTATAGGGCACACAATGAGCAGTTCTTC | CATSKAGQGALYRAHNEQFF
- | TRBJ2-7 | TRBV4-1 | - | TGCGCCAGCAGCCAAAATACGGCGGGGCCTTACGAGCAGTACTTC | CASSQNTAGPYEQYF
once | TRBJ2-7 | TRBV5-4 | - | TGTGCCAGCAGCCCTGACCCTAGCGCATACGAGCAGTACTTC | CASSPDPSAYEQYF
- | TRBJ1-2 | TRBV24-1 | TRBD1 | TGTGCCACCAGTGATTTAACAGGGGGCAGTGGCTACACCTTC | CATSDLTGGSGYTF
- | TRBJ1-2 | TRBV28 | TRBD1 | TGTGCCAGCAGTCCAGGGACAGGGCTTTATGGCTACACCTTC | CASSPGTGLYGYTF
- | TRBJ1-1 | TRBV6-4 | - | TGTGCCAGCAGTGATTCGGAAGACAGAGTGAACACTGAAGCTTTCTTT | CASSDSEDRVNTEAFF
- | TRBJ1-2 | TRBV18 | - | TGTGCCAGCTCCCAGGACAGCAAGCTTGGCTACACCTTC | CASSQDSKLGYTF
- | TRBJ1-1 | TRBV20-1 | - | TGCAGTGCCTGGCGGGTTACTGAAGCTTTCTTT | CSAWRVTEAFF
- | TRBJ2-7 | TRBV3-1/TRBV3-2 | TRBD2 | TGTGCCAGCAGCCAAGATAGGCTAGCGGGAGCCTACGAGCAGTACTTC | CASSQDRLAGAYEQYF
once | TRBJ2-7 | TRBV5-1 | TRBD1 | TGCGCCAGCAGCTTGGCCGACAGGGTTAAAGACGAGCAGTACTTC | CASSLADRVKDEQYF
once | TRBJ2-7 | TRBV5-1 | - | TGCGCCAGCAGCTTGGCTACTACCACGAAAGGTGGCGAGCAGTACTTC | CASSLATTTKGGEQYF
- | TRBJ1-3 | TRBV19 | - | TGTGCCAGTAGTACGAAGGGGACTTTGGGAAACACCATATATTTT | CASSTKGTLGNTIYF
- | TRBJ2-4 | TRBV7-9 | - | TGTGCCAGCAGCTTAGTTCCAGGGGTAAACATTCAGTACTTC | CASSLVPGVNIQYF
- | TRBJ1-5 | TRBV7-9 | - | TGTGCCAGCAGCTCCGGGTTCAATCAGCCCCAGCATTTT | CASSSGFNQPQHF
- | TRBJ2-1 | TRBV27 | - | TGTGCCAGCAGTTTTAGAGGGGGCTCCTACAATGAGCAGTTCTTC | CASSFRGGSYNEQFF
- | TRBJ1-1 | TRBV25-1 | - | TGTGCCAGCAGGGGTAAAAACAGTCACGCCGCCGAAGCTTTCTTT | CASRGKNSHAAEAFF
- | TRBJ1-6 | TRBV2 | TRBD1 | TGTGCCAGCAGTAGACAGGGATCGAATTCACCCCTCCACTTT | CASSRQGSNSPLHF
few | TRBJ1-3 | TRBV3-1/TRBV3-2 | - | TGTGCCAGCACCCAACACACCCTGACTGGAAACACCATATATTTT | CASTQHTLTGNTIYF
- | TRBJ2-2 | TRBV5-1 | TRBD2 | TGCGCCAGCAGCTTGATAGCGGGAGGCACCGGGGAGCTGTTTTTT | CASSLIAGGTGELFF
- | TRBJ2-7 | TRBV30 | TRBD1 | TGTGCCTGGTCGGGACAGTCCTACGAGCAGTACTTC | CAWSGQSYEQYF
once | TRBJ2-5 | TRBV11-2 | - | TGTGCCAGCAGCTTAGTCGTAGAGACCCAGTACTTC | CASSLVVETQYF
- | TRBJ2-1 | TRBV12-3/TRBV12-4 | TRBD1 | TGTGCCAGCAGTTTGAACAGGGGGCCTGAGCAGTTCTTC | CASSLNRGPEQFF
- | TRBJ1-1 | TRBV28 | - | TGTGCCAGCAGTTTTGGTACAGCCACTGAAGCTTTCTTT | CASSFGTATEAFF
- | TRBJ2-5 | TRBV28 | - | TGTGCCAGCAGTTTTAATCCGGGACACTTCCAAGAGACCCAGTACTTC | CASSFNPGHFQETQYF
- | TRBJ1-4 | TRBV19 | TRBD1 | TGTGCCAGTAGTACCGACAGGGAACCAACTAATGAAAAACTGTTTTTT | CASSTDREPTNEKLFF
once | TRBJ1-3 | TRBV9 | - | TGTGCCAGCAGCGCCCGACCAGGGTCGGGAAACACCATATATTTT | CASSARPGSGNTIYF
- | TRBJ1-1 | TRBV3-1/TRBV3-2 | TRBD1 | TGTGCCAGCAGCCCACGGGACAGGGAGAACACTGAAGCTTTCTTT | CASSPRDRENTEAFF